Given below is one T cell receptor (beta chain) in context. V lost 0 bases to trimming and J lost 4 bases, with 15 bases between them. Germline V gives CDR1 SEHNR, CDR2 FQNEAQ (reference sequence). This CDR3 region has 17 residues. Profiled with immunoSEQ multiplex PCR; TCRdb holds only in-frame clones, not every one. The sample consists of roughly 300,000 clones, 85% to 90% of them appearing once. These data come from a study of blood T cell repertoires in COVID-19. This rearrangement joins TRBV7-9 to TRBJ2-2; D remains ambiguous. Input material: peripheral blood. This clonotype was sampled from a human donor in a cohort sampled during active COVID-19. The DNA for the CDR3 is TGTGCCAGCAGCTTAGCGGCAGGATTCCGAAGCACCGGGGAGCTGTTTTTT. It codes for CASSLAAGFRSTGELFF. The full variable domain, with the rest looked up from reference TRBV7-9 and TRBJ2-2, is DTGVSQNPRHKITKRGQNVTFRCDPISEHNRLYWYRQTLGQGPEFLTYFQNEAQLEKSRLLSDRFSAERPKGSFSTLEIQRTEQGDSAMYLCASSLAAGFRSTGELFFGEGSRLTVL.